This T cell receptor beta chain was recorded in a study of beta chain features in type 1 diabetes. Findings and limits, study-wide: Moderate but significant shortening of TCRB CDR3s was recorded in all four CD4+ subsets from Type 1 diabetes patients. Lower insertion and higher deletion counts appeared at VDJ junctions in type 1 diabetes patients.

As to this clone: What it binds is not known.

Every participating donor gave one draw, a heparinised blood sample averaging around 0.11 L. With V trimmed by 1 base and J by 2 bases, 6 bases remained unmatched. The CDR3 is 15 amino acids. From germline, CDR1 is SGHNT and CDR2 YYREEE (reference sequence). Expressed TCRB transcripts were sequenced, since all the RNA that had been isolated was reverse transcribed. Data came from immunoSEQ multiplex PCR; TCRdb stores just in-frame clones and leaves some out. The data hold 130,000 to 150,000 clones, with 9.2% observed a single time. Specimen: central memory CD4+ T cells from blood. V and J are TRBV5-4 and TRBJ2-7; 7 nucleotides line up with TRBD1. The sequence derives from a man aged 18 to 30 in good health. CDR3 bases: TGTGCCAGCAGCTTGAGTTTGGGACAGACCTACGAGCAGTACTTC. The encoded protein is CASSLSLGQTYEQYF.